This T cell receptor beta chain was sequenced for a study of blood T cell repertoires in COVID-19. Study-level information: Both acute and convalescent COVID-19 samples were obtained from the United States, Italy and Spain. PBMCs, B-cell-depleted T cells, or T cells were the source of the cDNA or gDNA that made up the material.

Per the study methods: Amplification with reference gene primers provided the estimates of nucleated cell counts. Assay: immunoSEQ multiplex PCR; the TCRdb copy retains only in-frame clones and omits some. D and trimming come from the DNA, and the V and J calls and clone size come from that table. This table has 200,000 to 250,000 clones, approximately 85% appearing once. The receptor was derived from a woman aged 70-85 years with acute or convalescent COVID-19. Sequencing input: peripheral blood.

The CDR3 DNA reads TGTGCCAGCAGCTTGGACAGGACCCAGTACTTC. Its protein is CASSLDRTQYF. The genes are TRBV5-4 and TRBJ2-5; D remains unclear. Trimming cost V 0 bases and J 7 bases, with 4 bases left between them. Germline CDR1 SGHNT, CDR2 YYREEE (reference sequence). CDR3 size: 11 residues.